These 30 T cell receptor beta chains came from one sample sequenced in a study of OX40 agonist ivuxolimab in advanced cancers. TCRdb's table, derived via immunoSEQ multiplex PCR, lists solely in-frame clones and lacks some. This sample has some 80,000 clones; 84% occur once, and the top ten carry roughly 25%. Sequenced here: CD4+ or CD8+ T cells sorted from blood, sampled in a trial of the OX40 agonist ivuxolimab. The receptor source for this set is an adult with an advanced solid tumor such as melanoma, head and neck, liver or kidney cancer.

The DNA of the CDR3 is TGTGCCAGCAGTTACAGGGGGCGGGTAGATGAGCAGTTCTTC. Translated, it gives CASSYRGRVDEQFF. The J gene is TRBJ2-1, the V gene TRBV6-5, with 7 bases aligning to TRBD1. The CDR3 is made up of 14 amino acids. The junction had 6 bases not matched to a gene; V was cut back by 2 bases and J by 8 bases. CDR1 is MNHEY and CDR2 is SVGAGI in the germline V gene.

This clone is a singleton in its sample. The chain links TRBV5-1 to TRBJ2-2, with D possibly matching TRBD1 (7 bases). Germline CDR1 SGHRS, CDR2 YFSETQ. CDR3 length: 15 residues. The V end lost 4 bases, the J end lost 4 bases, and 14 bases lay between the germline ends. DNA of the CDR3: TGCGCCAGCAGCATCCAGGGGGGAGGCACCGGGGAGCTGTTTTTT. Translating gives CASSIQGGGTGELFF.

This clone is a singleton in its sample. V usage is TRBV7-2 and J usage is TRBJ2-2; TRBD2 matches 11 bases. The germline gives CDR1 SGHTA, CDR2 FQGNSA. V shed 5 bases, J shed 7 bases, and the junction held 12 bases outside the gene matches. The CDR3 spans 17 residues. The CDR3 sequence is CASSTSLSGGANGELFF. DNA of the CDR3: TGTGCCAGCAGCACTTCTCTTAGCGGGGGGGCCAACGGGGAGCTGTTTTTT.

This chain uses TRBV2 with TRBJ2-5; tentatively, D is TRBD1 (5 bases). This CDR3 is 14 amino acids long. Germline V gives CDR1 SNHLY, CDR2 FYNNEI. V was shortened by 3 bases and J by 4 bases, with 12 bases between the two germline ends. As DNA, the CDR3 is TGTGCCAGCAGTGAGCGCAGGGATGGAGAGACCCAGTACTTC. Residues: CASSERRDGETQYF.

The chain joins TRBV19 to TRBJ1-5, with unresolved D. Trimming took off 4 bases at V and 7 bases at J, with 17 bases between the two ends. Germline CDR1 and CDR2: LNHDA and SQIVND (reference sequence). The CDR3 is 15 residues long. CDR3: CASSTPGKGRQPQHF. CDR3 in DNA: TGTGCCAGTAGTACCCCGGGTAAGGGAAGACAGCCCCAGCATTTT.

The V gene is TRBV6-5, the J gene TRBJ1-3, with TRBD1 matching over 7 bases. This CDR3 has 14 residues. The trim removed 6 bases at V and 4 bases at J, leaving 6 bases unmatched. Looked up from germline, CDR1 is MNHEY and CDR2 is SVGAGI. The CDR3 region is CASRGRGPGNTIYF. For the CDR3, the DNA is TGTGCCAGCAGGGGTAGGGGGCCAGGAAACACCATATATTTT.

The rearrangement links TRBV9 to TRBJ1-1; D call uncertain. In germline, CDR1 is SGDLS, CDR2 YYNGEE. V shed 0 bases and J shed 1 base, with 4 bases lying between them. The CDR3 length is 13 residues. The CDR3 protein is CASSVDGNTEAFF. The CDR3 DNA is TGTGCCAGCAGCGTAGACGGGAACACTGAAGCTTTCTTT.

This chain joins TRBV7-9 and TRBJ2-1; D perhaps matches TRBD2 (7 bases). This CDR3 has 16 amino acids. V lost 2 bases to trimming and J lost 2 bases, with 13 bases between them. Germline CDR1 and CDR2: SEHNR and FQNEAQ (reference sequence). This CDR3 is CASSLTRGRTYNEQFF. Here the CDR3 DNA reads TGTGCCAGCAGCTTAACGCGGGGGCGGACCTACAATGAGCAGTTCTTC.

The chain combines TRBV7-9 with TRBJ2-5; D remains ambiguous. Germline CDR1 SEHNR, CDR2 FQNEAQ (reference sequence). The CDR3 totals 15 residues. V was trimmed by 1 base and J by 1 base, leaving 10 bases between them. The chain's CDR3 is CASSLGTLLQETQYF. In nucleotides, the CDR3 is TGTGCCAGCAGCTTAGGTACGCTCCTCCAAGAGACCCAGTACTTC.

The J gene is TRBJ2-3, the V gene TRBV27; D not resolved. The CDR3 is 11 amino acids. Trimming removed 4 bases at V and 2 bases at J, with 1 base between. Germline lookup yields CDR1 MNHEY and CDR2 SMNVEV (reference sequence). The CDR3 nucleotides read TGTGCCAGCAGTTCCACAGATACGCAGTATTTT. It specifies CASSSTDTQYF.

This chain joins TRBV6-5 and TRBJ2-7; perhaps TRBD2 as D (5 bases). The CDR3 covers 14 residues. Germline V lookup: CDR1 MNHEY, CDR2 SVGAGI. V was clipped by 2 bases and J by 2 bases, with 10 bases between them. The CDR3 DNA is TGTGCCAGCAGTTACCCGGGAAGGGCCTACGAGCAGTACTTC. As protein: CASSYPGRAYEQYF.

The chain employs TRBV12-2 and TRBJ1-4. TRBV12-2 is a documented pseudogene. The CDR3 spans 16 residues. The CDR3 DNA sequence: TGTGCAAGTCGCTCGCCAGAGGACTTCCGGGGGGAAAAACTGTTTTTT. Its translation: CASRSPEDFRGEKLFF.

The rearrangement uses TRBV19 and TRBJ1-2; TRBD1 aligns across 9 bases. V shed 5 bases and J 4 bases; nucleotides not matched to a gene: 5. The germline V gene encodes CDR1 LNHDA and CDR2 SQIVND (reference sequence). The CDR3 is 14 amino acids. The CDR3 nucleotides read TGTGCCAGTAGTCCCGGGACAGGGTTCTATGGCTACACCTTC. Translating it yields CASSPGTGFYGYTF.

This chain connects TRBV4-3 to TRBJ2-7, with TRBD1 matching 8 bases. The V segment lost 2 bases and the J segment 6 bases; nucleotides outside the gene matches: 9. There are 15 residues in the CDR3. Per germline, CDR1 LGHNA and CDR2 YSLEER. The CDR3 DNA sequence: TGCGCCAGCAGCCAAAGCTGGCAGGGGGCGGGCGAGCAGTACTTC. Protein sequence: CASSQSWQGAGEQYF.

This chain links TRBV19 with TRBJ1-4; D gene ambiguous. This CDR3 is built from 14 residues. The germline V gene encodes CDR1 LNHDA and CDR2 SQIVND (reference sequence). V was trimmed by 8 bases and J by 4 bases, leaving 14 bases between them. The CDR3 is CASVTGTYNEKLFF. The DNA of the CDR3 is TGTGCCAGTGTGACGGGAACCTATAATGAAAAACTGTTTTTT. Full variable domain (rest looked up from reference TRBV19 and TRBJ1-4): DGGITQSPKYLFRKEGQNVTLSCEQNLNHDAMYWYRQDPGQGLRLIYYSQIVNDFQKGDIAEGYSVSREKKESFPLTVTSAQKNPTAFYLCASVTGTYNEKLFFGSGTQLSVL.

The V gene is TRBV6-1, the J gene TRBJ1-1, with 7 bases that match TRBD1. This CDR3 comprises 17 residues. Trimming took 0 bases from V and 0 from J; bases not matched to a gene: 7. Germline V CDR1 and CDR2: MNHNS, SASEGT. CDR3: CASSEARGTALNTEAFF. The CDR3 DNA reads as TGTGCCAGCAGTGAAGCGCGAGGGACAGCTTTGAACACTGAAGCTTTCTTT.

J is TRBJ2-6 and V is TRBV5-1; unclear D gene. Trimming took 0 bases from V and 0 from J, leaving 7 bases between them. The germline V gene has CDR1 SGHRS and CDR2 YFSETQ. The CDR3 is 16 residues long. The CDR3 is CASSLGYSSGANVLTF. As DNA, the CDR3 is TGCGCCAGCAGCTTGGGTTACAGCTCTGGGGCCAACGTCCTGACTTTC. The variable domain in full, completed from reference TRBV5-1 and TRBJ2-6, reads KAGVTQTPRYLIKTRGQQVTLSCSPISGHRSVSWYQQTPGQGLQFLFEYFSETQRNKGNFPGRFSGRQFSNSRSEMNVSTLELGDSALYLCASSLGYSSGANVLTFGAGSRLTVL.

CDR3 sequence (DNA): TGTGCCAGCAGCACCCGGGGAGGAGAGACCCAGTACTTC. Translated: CASSTRGGETQYF. This chain joins TRBV5-6 and TRBJ2-5, with a tentative D call TRBD2 (6 bases). Trimming removed 4 bases at V and 4 bases at J, with 11 bases between. Germline CDR1 is SGHDT and CDR2 is YYEEEE. The CDR3 is made up of 13 amino acids.

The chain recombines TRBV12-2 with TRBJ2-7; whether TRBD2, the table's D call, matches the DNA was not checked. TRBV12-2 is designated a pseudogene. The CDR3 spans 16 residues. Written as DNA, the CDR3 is TGTGCAAGTCGCTTAGGGAGACTAGCGGGGGCCTACGAGCAGTACTTC. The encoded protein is CASRLGRLAGAYEQYF.

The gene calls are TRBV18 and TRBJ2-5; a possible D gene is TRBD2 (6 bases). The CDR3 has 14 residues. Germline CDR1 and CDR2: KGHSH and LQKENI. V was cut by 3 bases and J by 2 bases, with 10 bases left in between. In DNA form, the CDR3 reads TGTGCCAGCTCACCTTGGGACTTTCAAGAGACCCAGTACTTC. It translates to CASSPWDFQETQYF.

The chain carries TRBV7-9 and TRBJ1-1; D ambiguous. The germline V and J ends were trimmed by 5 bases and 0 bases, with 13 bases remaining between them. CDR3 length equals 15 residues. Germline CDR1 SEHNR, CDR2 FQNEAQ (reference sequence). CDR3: CASSGRAPLNTEAFF. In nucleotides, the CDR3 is TGTGCCAGCAGCGGTAGAGCCCCACTGAACACTGAAGCTTTCTTT.

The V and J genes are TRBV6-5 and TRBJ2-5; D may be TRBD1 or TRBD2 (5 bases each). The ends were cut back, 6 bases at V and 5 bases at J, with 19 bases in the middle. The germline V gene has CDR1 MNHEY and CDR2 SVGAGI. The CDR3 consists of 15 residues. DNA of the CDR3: TGTGCCAGCAGCTATAGGGGAGTACTGCTGGAGACCCAGTACTTC. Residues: CASSYRGVLLETQYF.

The CDR3 bases are TGTGCCAGCAGCGTAGCTTCTTGGACTAGCGGGAGAGCGAGCACAGATACGCAGTATTTT. Translated: CASSVASWTSGRASTDTQYF. V is TRBV9 and J is TRBJ2-3; TRBD2 matches at 13 bases. Germline-derived CDR1 and CDR2 are SGDLS and YYNGEE. Losses at the gene ends were 0 bases for V and 0 bases for J; bases not matched to a gene: 10. This CDR3 is built from 20 residues.

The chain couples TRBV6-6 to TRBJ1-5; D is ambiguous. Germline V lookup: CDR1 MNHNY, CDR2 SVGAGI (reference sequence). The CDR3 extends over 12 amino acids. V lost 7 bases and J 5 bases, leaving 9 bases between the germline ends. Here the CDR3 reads CASTRSDQPQHF. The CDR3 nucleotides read TGTGCCAGCACCAGGAGCGATCAGCCCCAGCATTTT.

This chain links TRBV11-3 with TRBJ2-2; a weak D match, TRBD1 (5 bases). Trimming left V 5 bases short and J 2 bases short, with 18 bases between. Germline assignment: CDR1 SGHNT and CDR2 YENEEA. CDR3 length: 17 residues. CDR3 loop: CASSPYFYGANTGELFF. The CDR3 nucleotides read TGTGCCAGCAGCCCGTATTTTTATGGGGCCAACACCGGGGAGCTGTTTTTT.

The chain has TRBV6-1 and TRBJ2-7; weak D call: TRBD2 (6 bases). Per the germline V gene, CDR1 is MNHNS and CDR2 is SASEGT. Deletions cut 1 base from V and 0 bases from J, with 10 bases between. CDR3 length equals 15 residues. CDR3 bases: TGTGCCAGCAGTGAAGGGGGGAGGAGCTCCTACGAGCAGTACTTC. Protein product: CASSEGGRSSYEQYF.

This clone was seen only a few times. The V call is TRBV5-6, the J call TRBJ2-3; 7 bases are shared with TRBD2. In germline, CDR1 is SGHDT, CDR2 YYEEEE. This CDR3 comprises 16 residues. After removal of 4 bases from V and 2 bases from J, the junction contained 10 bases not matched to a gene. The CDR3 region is CASSRRLADPTDTQYF. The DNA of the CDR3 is TGTGCCAGCAGCCGCCGGCTAGCGGACCCCACAGATACGCAGTATTTT.

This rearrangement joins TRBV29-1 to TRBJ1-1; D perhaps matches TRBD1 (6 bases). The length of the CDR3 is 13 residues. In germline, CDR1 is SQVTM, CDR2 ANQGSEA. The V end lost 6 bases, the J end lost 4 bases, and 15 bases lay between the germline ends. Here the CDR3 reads CSVTGHGGTEAFF. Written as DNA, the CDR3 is TGCAGCGTAACGGGACACGGGGGCACTGAAGCTTTCTTT.

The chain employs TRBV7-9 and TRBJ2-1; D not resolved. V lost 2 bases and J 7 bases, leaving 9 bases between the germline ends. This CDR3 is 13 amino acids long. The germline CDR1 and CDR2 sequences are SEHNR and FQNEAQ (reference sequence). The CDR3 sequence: CASSLLMDNEQFF. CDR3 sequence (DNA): TGTGCCAGCAGCTTACTAATGGATAATGAGCAGTTCTTC.

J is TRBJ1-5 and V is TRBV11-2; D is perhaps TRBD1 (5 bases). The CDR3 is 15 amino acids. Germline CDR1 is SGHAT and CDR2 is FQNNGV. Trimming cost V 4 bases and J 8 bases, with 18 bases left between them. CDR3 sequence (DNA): TGTGCCAGCAGCTCCTCACCCGGGACGGAAAAGCCCCAGCATTTT. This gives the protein CASSSSPGTEKPQHF.